The clone carrying this T cell receptor beta chain has a count of ten or more. This sample was taken from a study of identical twins. The CDR3 has 13 amino acids. CDR1 is DFQATT and CDR2 is SNEGSKA in the germline V gene (reference sequence). V was shortened by 2 bases and J by 5 bases, with 12 bases between the two germline ends. TCRdb re-called the 5' RACE reads through MiXCR, storing one row per CDR3 protein. The repertoire holds a few hundred thousand distinct CDR3 sequences, with 9% to 10% as singletons. This same sample was also part of a study on yellow fever vaccine responses in identical twins. As that study records: In identical twins, vaccine T cell responses appeared partly shared and partly individual.

Specimen: PBMCs. The chain links TRBV20-1 to TRBJ2-5; D remains unclear. This clonotype was sampled from a woman aged 18 to 35 in good health. The CDR3 loop is CSARRQDVETQYF. In nucleotides, the CDR3 is TGCAGTGCTAGACGGCAGGATGTGGAGACCCAGTACTTC.